Listed below are T cell receptor beta chains from one sample, sequenced in a study of tumor-infiltrating lymphocytes in primary liver carcinoma. MiXCR was run by TCRdb on the multiplex PCR reads, yielding one entry per CDR3 protein. This table has approximately 330,000 distinct CDR3 sequences, roughly two thirds appearing once. Sequenced: peripheral blood. The receptor set was obtained from a middle-aged man with primary liver carcinoma and hepatitis B virus infection. CDR3s include the opening cysteine and the closing phenylalanine or tryptophan. A D gene is named only where the DNA matches it firmly. Clone size is not always given. Where it is, it says once, few, many or a class for expanded clones.

>TRBJ1-2|TRBV5-1|TRBD1|.
TGCGCCAGCAGCGAGGAACAGACAGGGAATCTCGATGGCTACACCTTC
CASSEEQTGNLDGYTF
>TRBJ2-3|TRBV7-9|TRBD2|many
TGTGCCAGCAGCTTAGCGAGTAGCGGGAGCACAGATACGCAGTATTTT
CASSLASSGSTDTQYF
>TRBJ2-7|TRBV5-1|TRBD1|.
TGCGCCAGCAGCTTGGATTCGGACAGGTCTAGTAAAGAGCAATACTTC
CASSLDSDRSSKEQYF
>TRBJ1-1|TRBV11-1|TRBD1|.
TGTGCCAGCACCCCGACAGGGGGCTTCCCTGAAGCTTTATTT
CASTPTGGFPEALF
>TRBJ2-3|TRBV4-2|.|.
TGTGCCAGCAGCCAAGTCAACAGGGGCACAGATACGCAGTATTTT
CASSQVNRGTDTQYF
>TRBJ2-1|TRBV10-1|TRBD2|few
TGCGCCAGCAGTGAATCGGGAGGTCCCTACAATGAGCAGTTCTTC
CASSESGGPYNEQFF
>TRBJ2-2|TRBV12-3/TRBV12-4|TRBD1|.
TGTGCCAGCAGTTTGGAGACAGGGGCGAACACCGGGGAGCTGTTTTTT
CASSLETGANTGELFF
>TRBJ2-7|TRBV6-5|.|many
TGTGCCAGCAGTTACTCTACAGGGTCCCACGAGCAGTACTTC
CASSYSTGSHEQYF
>TRBJ2-7|TRBV11-2|TRBD2|.
TGTGCCAGCAGCTTAGATCTACCCCTGACTAGCAGGGTATACGAGCAATACTTC
CASSLDLPLTSRVYEQYF
>TRBJ2-3|TRBV10-3|TRBD2|.
TGTGCCATCAGCCTATCCGCGGGACTAGCGAGGAACACAGATACGCAGTATTTT
CAISLSAGLARNTDTQYF
>TRBJ2-4|TRBV6-1|.|.
TGTGACAGCAGCCCCAGTCCCCTAGCCAAAAACATTCAGTACTTC
CDSSPSPLAKNIQYF
>TRBJ2-7|TRBV11-2|.|.
TGTGCCAGCAGCTTATGTAGGGAAGACTACGAGAAGTACTTC
CASSLCREDYEKYF
>TRBJ2-7|TRBV11-1|TRBD2|.
TGTGCCAGCAGCTGGAGACTAGCGGTATACTACGAGCAGTACTTC
CASSWRLAVYYEQYF
>TRBJ2-7|TRBV5-1|.|many
TGCGCCAGCAGCGCCTCCTACGAGCAGTACTTC
CASSASYEQYF
>TRBJ2-3|TRBV6-5|TRBD2|many
TGTGCCAGCTCCCAGGGACTAGCGGGAGCAGATACGCAGTATTTT
CASSQGLAGADTQYF
>TRBJ2-7|TRBV6-5|.|many
TGTGCCACCAGAGGGCCCCACTACGAGCAGTACTTC
CATRGPHYEQYF
>TRBJ2-7|TRBV11-2|TRBD1|.
TGTGACAGCAGCGGGGGACAGGGGATTGTGCAGGAGCAGTACTTC
CDSSGGQGIVQEQYF
>TRBJ1-4|TRBV4-3|.|few
TGCGCCAGCAGCCGTCTCGGGTCCGGGGAAAAACTGTTTTTT
CASSRLGSGEKLFF
>TRBJ2-2|TRBV30|.|.
TGTGCCTGGAGTCCCCCGAGAGCGTGGAACACCGGGGAGCTGTTTTTT
CAWSPPRAWNTGELFF
>TRBJ2-2|TRBV11-3|.|.
TGTGGCAGCAGCTTAGCAGCTACCGGGGAGCTATTTTTT
CGSSLAATGELFF
>TRBJ2-6|TRBV4-3|.|.
TGCGCAAGCAGCCGAGTACCATCGGGGCCTGGGGCCAACGTCCTGACTTTC
CASSRVPSGPGANVLTF
>TRBJ2-1|TRBV10-3|TRBD2|.
TGTGCCATCGGTGGACCCGGGACTAGTGGGAATCATCAGTTCTTC
CAIGGPGTSGNHQFF
>TRBJ2-6|TRBV6-5|.|.
TGTGCCAGCAACACAAGGGTGGCTGGGGCCAACGTCCTGACTTTC
CASNTRVAGANVLTF
>TRBJ1-5|TRBV4-1|TRBD1|.
TGCACGAGCAGCCCGTTAAAACTACAGGGGAATCAGCCCCAGCATTTT
CTSSPLKLQGNQPQHF
>TRBJ2-7|TRBV11-1|.|once
TGTGCCAGCAGCCCGAGTCTGGGTCCTTACGAGCAGTATTTC
CASSPSLGPYEQYF
>TRBJ2-5|TRBV5-5|TRBD1|many
TGTGCCAGCAGCTTGGTTCCGGACAGGGTCGGAGAGACCCAGTACTTC
CASSLVPDRVGETQYF
>TRBJ2-7|TRBV7-6|.|once
TGTGCCAGCAGCTTTCAGAAGGGCTCGTACGAGCAGTACTTC
CASSFQKGSYEQYF
>TRBJ2-7|TRBV5-1|.|.
TGCGCCAGCAGCTTGGCTTCGGGACATCCCTACGAGCAGTACTTC
CASSLASGHPYEQYF
>TRBJ2-7|TRBV6-5|.|few
TGTGCCAGCAGTTACTCTGGGGACGGATTCTACGAGCAGTACTTC
CASSYSGDGFYEQYF
>TRBJ2-1|TRBV11-2|.|.
TGTGCCAACAGCTTAGAATCATACAATGAGCGGTTCTTC
CANSLESYNERFF
>TRBJ2-1|TRBV25-1|.|.
TGTGCCAGCAGGGCCCATACTGAGGAGTTCTTC
CASRAHTEEFF
>TRBJ1-2|TRBV5-1|TRBD1|once
TGCGCCAGCGGCCTAGATTTGACAGGGGCTGTTGGTGGCTACACCTTC
CASGLDLTGAVGGYTF
>TRBJ2-1|TRBV10-3|.|.
TGTGCCTTCAGTGCACGCGGGGATCAGTTCTTC
CAFSARGDQFF
>TRBJ1-4|TRBV14|.|.
TGTGCCAGCAGCCACGACAGTTGGAAGAGAAAACTGTTTTTT
CASSHDSWKRKLFF
>TRBJ1-1|TRBV10-3|TRBD1|.
TGTGCCATCAGTGCCCGGGACAGGGGTGACGAAGCTTTCTTT
CAISARDRGDEAFF
>TRBJ2-4|TRBV6-5|.|few
TGTGCCAGCACCGGGGCCCTTGCGGGAAACATTCAGTACTTC
CASTGALAGNIQYF
>TRBJ1-2|TRBV11-2|.|few
TGTGCCAGCTTGGGGGGACGGGGAGAGTATGGCTACACATTC
CASLGGRGEYGYTF
>TRBJ1-6|TRBV6-2/TRBV6-3|TRBD1|few
TGTGCCAGCAGTTACCGGGACAGGGGTTATTCACCCCTCCACTTT
CASSYRDRGYSPLHF
>TRBJ2-2|TRBV11-2|.|.
TGTGCCAGTAGCTTAGCCCGGACATTGTTCGCGAACACCGTGGAGCTGCTTTTT
CASSLARTLFANTVELLF
>TRBJ2-1|TRBV29-1|TRBD2|many
TGCAGCGTTGAGGGTAGCGGGAGAGTAGGCTACAATGAGCAGTTCTTC
CSVEGSGRVGYNEQFF
>TRBJ2-7|TRBV30|.|.
TGTGCCTGGAGTCCGAACATGATCTACGAGCAGTACTTC
CAWSPNMIYEQYF
>TRBJ1-1|TRBV11-1|.|.
TGTGCCAGCGGCAGGCCGGGACAAGGAATCACTGAAGCTTTGTTT
CASGRPGQGITEALF
>TRBJ2-7|TRBV28|.|.
TGTACCAGCAGTCAGTCGCAGGGTGGCTACGAGCAGTACTTC
CTSSQSQGGYEQYF
>TRBJ2-7|TRBV6-5|.|many
TGTGCCAGCAGTACGGGAAGGAGTACCTACGAGCAGTACTTC
CASSTGRSTYEQYF
>TRBJ2-1|TRBV30|TRBD2|.
TGTACCTGGAAGGCTAGCGGGAGTAATGAGCAGTTCTTC
CTWKASGSNEQFF
>TRBJ2-1|TRBV29-1|TRBD2|.
TGCAGCATTGGCCCGACTAGCGGGAGCGCCAATGAGCAGTTCTTC
CSIGPTSGSANEQFF
>TRBJ2-7|TRBV5-1|TRBD2|few
TGCGCCAGCAGCTTGGCCAGTCGCGGGAGTTCCTACGAGCAGTACTTC
CASSLASRGSSYEQYF
>TRBJ2-5|TRBV11-2|.|.
TGTGCCAGCAGCTTATGGGCGAGTGTCCTAGAGACCCAGTATTTC
CASSLWASVLETQYF
>TRBJ2-7|TRBV11-2|TRBD2|.
TGTGTCAGCAGCCCTACAAGGGGCGGGAGGTCCTACGAGCAGTACTTC
CVSSPTRGGRSYEQYF